A single sample is the source of the 2 T cell receptor beta chains below, sequenced in a study of T cell repertoires in cytomegalovirus infection. Antigens of these TCRs are unknown. One entry per CDR3 protein results from TCRdb running MiXCR on the reads. This repertoire shows approximately 990,000 distinct CDR3 sequences, approximately 31% found once; its top ten account for 13%. Sequencing was performed on cultured CD8+ T cells from PBMCs, taken from culture after CMV antigen stimulation. The receptors here all came from a human donor in good health (CMV status not recorded). Some clones in this sample may be carry-over from other donors' samples.

This chain connects TRBV7-9 to TRBJ1-4; no reliable D call. The CDR3 is 15 amino acids. CDR1 and CDR2 from the germline V gene are SEHNR and FQNEAQ (reference sequence). Between the trimmed V and J ends, which lost 7 bases and 0 bases, there was a span of 12 bases. This CDR3 reads CASKASTATNEKLFF. CDR3 in DNA: TGTGCCAGCAAAGCCTCGACCGCAACTAATGAAAAACTGTTTTTT. Based on the CDR3 plus reference TRBV7-9 and TRBJ1-4, the full variable domain is DTGVSQNPRHKITKRGQNVTFRCDPISEHNRLYWYRQTLGQGPEFLTYFQNEAQLEKSRLLSDRFSAERPKGSFSTLEIQRTEQGDSAMYLCASKASTATNEKLFFGSGTQLSVL.

As regards this clonotype: A single base separates this from a much larger clone, so it may be a read error. The chain is built from TRBV7-2 and TRBJ2-1, with 14 bases identical to TRBD2. CDR1 is SGHTA and CDR2 is FQGNSA in the germline V gene. The CDR3 is 15 residues long. The CDR3 here is CASSQTSGGAGERFF. For the CDR3, the DNA is TGTGCCAGCAGCCAGACTAGCGGGGGGGCCGGTGAGCGGTTCTTC.